The source of this T cell receptor (beta chain) is a study of blood T cell repertoires in COVID-19. This table comes from immunoSEQ multiplex PCR, and its TCRdb copy is limited to in-frame clones, with some not included. The sample shows roughly 170,000 clones, about 85% of them seen only once. This CDR3 has 14 amino acids. The ends lost 3 bases at V and 4 bases at J; junction bases unmatched: 4. The germline CDR1 and CDR2 sequences are SGHNT and YYREEE (reference sequence). This rearrangement joins TRBV5-4 to TRBJ2-4; 7 nucleotides align to TRBD1. Sequenced: peripheral blood. The origin of this receptor is a man aged 60-69 years who had recovered from COVID-19. The CDR3 region is CASSSGTVKNIQYF. The CDR3 nucleotides read TGTGCCAGCAGCTCCGGGACAGTAAAAAACATTCAGTACTTC. The full variable domain, its missing parts supplied by reference TRBV5-4 and TRBJ2-4, is ETGVTQSPTHLIKTRGQQVTLRCSSQSGHNTVSWYQQALGQGPQFIFQYYREEENGRGNFPPRFSGLQFPNYSSELNVNALELDDSALYLCASSSGTVKNIQYFGAGTRLSVL.